One and the same sample provided the 17 T cell receptor beta chains below, sequenced in a study of response to subunit inactivated influenza vaccine. TCRdb re-called the RT-PCR reads through MiXCR, storing one row per CDR3 protein. The table shows 500,000 to 750,000 distinct CDR3 sequences, with 11% to 15% occurring only once. The sequenced sample was PBMCs from blood, obtained 11 to 12 days after vaccination. These receptors all stem from a man aged 50-60 years who received an inactivated influenza vaccine.

CDR3 bases: TGTGCCAGCAGTTTACGGCGGGAGAAGGGCGGGGAGCTGTTTTTT. Translated, it gives CASSLRREKGGELFF. The chain carries TRBV27 and TRBJ2-2, with 7 bases aligning to TRBD2. V shed 2 bases and J 7 bases; nucleotides not matched to a gene: 7. The CDR3 spans 15 residues. CDR1 is MNHEY and CDR2 is SMNVEV in the germline V gene (reference sequence).

CDR3 region: CATSRGLAGVGETQYF. Here the CDR3 DNA reads TGTGCCACCAGCAGAGGGCTAGCGGGAGTTGGAGAGACCCAGTACTTC. The genes are TRBV15 and TRBJ2-5, with TRBD2 matching 10 bases. V lost 1 base and J lost 4; bases outside the gene matches: 6. Germline V CDR1 and CDR2: LNHNV, YYDKDF (reference sequence). This CDR3 comprises 16 residues. Full variable domain (outside the CDR3, taken from reference TRBV15 and TRBJ2-5): DAMVIQNPRYQVTQFGKPVTLSCSQTLNHNVMYWYQQKSSQAPKLLFHYYDKDFNNEADTPDNFQSRRPNTSFCFLDIRSPGLGDTAMYLCATSRGLAGVGETQYFGPGTRLLVL.

This clonotype was seen a handful of times. The chain has TRBV9 and TRBJ1-5; 7 nucleotides align to TRBD1. Unmatched junction bases numbered 11, after V lost 4 bases and J lost 7 bases. From germline, CDR1 is SGDLS and CDR2 YYNGEE. The CDR3 extends over 15 amino acids. The CDR3 region is CASSQGDSRFQPQHF. CDR3 DNA sequence: TGTGCCAGCAGCCAAGGGGACAGTCGTTTCCAGCCCCAGCATTTT.

The V and J genes are TRBV6-5 and TRBJ1-3; D is undetermined. V lost 0 bases and J 0 bases, leaving 9 bases between the germline ends. The CDR3 is made up of 16 amino acids. Germline V gene sequence: CDR1 MNHEY, CDR2 SVGAGI. CDR3 loop: CASSYSPGRSGNTIYF. For the CDR3, the DNA is TGTGCCAGCAGTTACTCGCCAGGCCGCTCTGGAAACACCATATATTTT.

In this sample, this clonotype turned up a few times. The chain employs TRBV2 and TRBJ2-4; no definite D call. V lost 1 base to trimming and J lost 0 bases, with 7 bases between them. CDR1 SNHLY and CDR2 FYNNEI come from the germline V gene. This CDR3 comprises 15 residues. The CDR3 loop is CASSEVGAAKNIQYF. CDR3 coding DNA: TGTGCCAGCAGTGAAGTCGGTGCAGCCAAAAACATTCAGTACTTC.

This clonotype was seen only a few times. This sequence joins TRBV6-5 and TRBJ2-5; D ambiguous. V shed 6 bases and J shed 10 bases, with 12 bases lying between them. The V gene's germline CDR1 is MNHEY and CDR2 SVGAGI. The CDR3 extends over 11 amino acids. CDR3 bases: TGTGCCAGCAGCTCTGCCGTGCACCAGTACTTC. This sequence encodes CASSSAVHQYF.

The rearrangement joins TRBV5-1 to TRBJ1-1; D is perhaps TRBD1 (5 bases). This CDR3 is 15 amino acids long. CDR1 and CDR2 (germline): SGHRS, YFSETQ. Trimming took off 0 bases at V and 4 bases at J, with 13 bases between the two ends. Here the CDR3 reads CASSLGTGGLTEAFF. The CDR3 DNA sequence: TGCGCCAGCAGCTTGGGTACGGGGGGACTCACTGAAGCTTTCTTT. Variable domain in full (rest from reference TRBV5-1 and TRBJ1-1): KAGVTQTPRYLIKTRGQQVTLSCSPISGHRSVSWYQQTPGQGLQFLFEYFSETQRNKGNFPGRFSGRQFSNSRSEMNVSTLELGDSALYLCASSLGTGGLTEAFFGQGTRLTVV.

In DNA form, the CDR3 reads TGTGCCAGCAGATGGGACAGGGGGCGCACCGGGGAGCTGTTTTTT. Its translation: CASRWDRGRTGELFF. The chain has TRBV5-6 and TRBJ2-2; 12 bases are shared with TRBD1. V shed 5 bases and J 4 bases; nucleotides not matched to a gene: 3. This CDR3 is 15 amino acids long. Germline CDR1 reads SGHDT; CDR2 reads YYEEEE.

The V call is TRBV4-3, the J call TRBJ1-4; 7 nucleotides align to TRBD1. The CDR3 totals 15 residues. V was pared by 2 bases and J by 4 bases, with 4 bases of the junction left unmatched. In germline, CDR1 is LGHNA, CDR2 YSLEER. The CDR3 nucleotides read TGCGCCAGCAGCCAACCCGGGACAGATAATGAAAAACTGTTTTTT. Translating it yields CASSQPGTDNEKLFF.

The CDR3 nucleotides read TGTGCCAGCAGCTTTACCGGGACTAGCTTTGACAACGAGCAGTACTTC. Residues: CASSFTGTSFDNEQYF. This rearrangement joins TRBV28 to TRBJ2-7; TRBD2 agrees at 9 bases. Germline trimming cut 6 bases from V and 5 bases from J; bases unmatched to any gene: 14. Germline loops: CDR1 MDHEN, CDR2 SYDVKM. The CDR3 loop spans 16 amino acids.

This clonotype was picked up a small number of times. A much larger clone lies one base from this, so it may be a read error. The chain links TRBV6-6 to TRBJ2-5; D ambiguous. Germline CDR1 is MNHNY and CDR2 is SVGAGI (reference sequence). The CDR3 totals 11 residues. V lost 2 bases to trimming and J lost 3 bases, with 1 base between them. The chain's CDR3 is CASSYKETQYF. CDR3 sequence (DNA): TGTGCCAGCAGTTACAAAGAGACCCAGTACTTC.

In this sample, this clonotype turned up a few times. This chain uses TRBV5-1 with TRBJ2-7; maybe TRBD1 (6 bases). The CDR3 runs to 14 residues. Germline lookup yields CDR1 SGHRS and CDR2 YFSETQ. Trimming took 4 bases from V and 2 from J, leaving 13 bases between them. CDR3 sequence: CASSEAGTTYEQYF. Here the CDR3 DNA reads TGCGCCAGCAGCGAAGCCGGGACAACCTACGAGCAGTACTTC.

This clonotype was seen a few times. The J gene is TRBJ2-2, the V gene TRBV9; D is perhaps TRBD1 or TRBD2 (5 bases each). Deletions cut 7 bases from V and 4 bases from J, with 14 bases between. CDR3 length: 14 residues. Germline CDR1 reads SGDLS; CDR2 reads YYNGEE. The DNA of the CDR3 is TGTGCCAGCGGATGGGGGATTAGCACCGGGGAGCTGTTTTTT. Its translation is CASGWGISTGELFF.

This clonotype showed up many times. The rearrangement links TRBV27 to TRBJ1-4; TRBD1 matches at 8 bases. The CDR3 runs 16 residues. Germline CDR1 and CDR2: MNHEY and SMNVEV (reference sequence). With V trimmed by 3 bases and J by 8 bases, 11 bases remained unmatched. The chain's CDR3 is CASSFLRQGKREKLFF. In DNA form, the CDR3 reads TGTGCCAGCAGTTTCCTGCGACAGGGGAAGAGAGAAAAACTGTTTTTT.

A single count supports this clonotype. This chain connects TRBV20-1 to TRBJ2-3, with D possibly TRBD2 on 6 matching bases. The V end was cut by 1 base, the J end by 6 bases, with 17 bases between. CDR3 length: 15 residues. Germline values: CDR1 DFQATT, CDR2 SNEGSKA (reference sequence). The CDR3 bases are TGCAGTGCTAGAGCCGGGACTTCCTTCTTCGATACGCAGTATTTT. Its protein is CSARAGTSFFDTQYF.

This clonotype is categorized as large (0.1 to 1%). The rearrangement joins TRBV28 to TRBJ2-7, with TRBD2 as a possible D gene (7 bases). The CDR3 length is 15 residues. CDR1 and CDR2 from the germline V gene are MDHEN and SYDVKM. The V gene lost 2 bases and the J gene lost 1 base, with 12 bases spanning the gap. The CDR3 nucleotides read TGTGCCAGCAGTTTAAGGGGGGGCGGTTCCTACGAGCAGTACTTC. This sequence encodes CASSLRGGGSYEQYF.

This clonotype has a count of ten or more. The rearrangement joins TRBV28 to TRBJ1-3; D ambiguous. Trimming pared 7 bases from V and 0 bases from J, leaving 10 bases between. The CDR3 is made up of 14 amino acids. The V gene's germline CDR1 is MDHEN and CDR2 SYDVKM. The CDR3 sequence is CASMGGNSGNTIYF. The CDR3 region has the DNA TGTGCCAGCATGGGCGGGAACTCTGGAAACACCATATATTTT.